This T cell receptor (beta chain) was captured by sequencing in a study of cytomegalovirus exposure and HLA in healthy donors. The CDR3 contains 15 residues. Germline V gives CDR1 MDHEN, CDR2 SYDVKM. V was trimmed by 5 bases and J by 1 base, leaving 14 bases between them. The PCR employed 60 Vbeta primers together with 13 Jbeta primers. Method: immunoSEQ multiplex PCR; TCRdb's copy keeps in-frame clones and lacks some. The sample shows some 120,000 clones, over 65% of them seen only once. The rearrangement joins TRBV28 to TRBJ1-1; tentatively, D is TRBD1 (6 bases). The sample taken for sequencing was PBMCs. This receptor was taken from a man between 25 and 39 years old in good health and CMV-seronegative. CDR3 DNA sequence: TGTGCCAGCAGTGACGTTGGCAGGGGGAACACTGAAGCTTTCTTT. Protein product: CASSDVGRGNTEAFF.